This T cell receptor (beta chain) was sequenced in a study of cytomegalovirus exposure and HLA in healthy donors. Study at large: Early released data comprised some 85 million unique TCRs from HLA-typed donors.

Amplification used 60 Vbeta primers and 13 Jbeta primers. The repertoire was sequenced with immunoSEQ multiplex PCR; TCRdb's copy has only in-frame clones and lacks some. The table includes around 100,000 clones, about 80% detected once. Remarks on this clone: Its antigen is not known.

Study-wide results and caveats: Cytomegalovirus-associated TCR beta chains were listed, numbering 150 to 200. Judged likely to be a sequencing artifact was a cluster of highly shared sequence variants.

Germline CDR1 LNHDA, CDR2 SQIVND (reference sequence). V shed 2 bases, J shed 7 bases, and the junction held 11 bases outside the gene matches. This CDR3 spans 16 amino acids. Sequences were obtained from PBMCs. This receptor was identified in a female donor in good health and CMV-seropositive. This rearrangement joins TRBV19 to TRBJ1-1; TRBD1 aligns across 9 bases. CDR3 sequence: CASSIIQGAFDNEAFF. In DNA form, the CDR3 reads TGTGCCAGTAGTATAATACAGGGGGCTTTCGACAATGAAGCTTTCTTT.